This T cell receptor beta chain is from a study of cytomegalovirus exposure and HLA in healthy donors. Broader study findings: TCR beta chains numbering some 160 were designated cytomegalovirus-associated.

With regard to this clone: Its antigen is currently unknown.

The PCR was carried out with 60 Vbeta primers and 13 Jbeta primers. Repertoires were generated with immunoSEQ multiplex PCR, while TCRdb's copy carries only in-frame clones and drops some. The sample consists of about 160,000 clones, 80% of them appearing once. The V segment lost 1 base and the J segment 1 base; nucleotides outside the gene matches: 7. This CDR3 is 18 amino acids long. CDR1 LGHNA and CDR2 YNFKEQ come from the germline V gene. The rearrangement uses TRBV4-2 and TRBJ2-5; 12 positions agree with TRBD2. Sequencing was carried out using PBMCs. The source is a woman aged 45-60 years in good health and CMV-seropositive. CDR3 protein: CASSQARASGRAQETQYF. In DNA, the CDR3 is TGTGCCAGCAGCCAAGCCCGGGCTAGCGGGAGGGCCCAAGAGACCCAGTACTTC.